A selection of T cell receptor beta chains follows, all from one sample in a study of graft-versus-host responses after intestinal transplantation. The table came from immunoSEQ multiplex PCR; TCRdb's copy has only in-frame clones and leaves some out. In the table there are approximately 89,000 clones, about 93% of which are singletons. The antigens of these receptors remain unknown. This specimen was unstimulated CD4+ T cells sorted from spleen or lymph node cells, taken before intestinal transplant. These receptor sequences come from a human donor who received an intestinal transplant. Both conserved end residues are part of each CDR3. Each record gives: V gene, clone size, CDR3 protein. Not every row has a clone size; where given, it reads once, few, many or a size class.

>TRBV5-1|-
CASSPQTSGGDTQYF
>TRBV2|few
CASSAQNNNQPQHF
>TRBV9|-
CASSVAPEEIYEQYF
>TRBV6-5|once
CASSGGGSTDTQYF
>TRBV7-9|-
CASSLLSSGGYQETQYF
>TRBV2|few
CASSDISTSGGYNEQFF
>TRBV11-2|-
CASSSNRGLSTDTQYF
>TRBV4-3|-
CASSERDRADQNEKLFF
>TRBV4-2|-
CASNFKWGESPLHF
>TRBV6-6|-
CASGMRAGDGNTIYF
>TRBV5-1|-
CASSLGGTGGDEQFF
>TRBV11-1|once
CASSFTRTEAFF
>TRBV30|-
CAWSVWRTSGSNGETQYF
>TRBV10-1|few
CASSESGQGAYEQYF
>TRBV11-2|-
CASSLFGENFNNEQFF
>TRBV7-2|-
CASSPGQGLYNEQFF
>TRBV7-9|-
CASSLVQRTYEQYF
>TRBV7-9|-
CASSLASLAGDEQYF
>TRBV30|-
CAWNGGSSGASPLHF
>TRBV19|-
CASSTSISGTLNEQFF
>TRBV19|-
CASSLDGLAVREQYF
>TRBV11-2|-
CASSLEGTGGENTEAFF
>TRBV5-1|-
CASRVDSSEAFF
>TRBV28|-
CASYDRGFSYEQYF
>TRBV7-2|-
CASSRTGNGETQYF
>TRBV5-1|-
CASSLASGGEQFF
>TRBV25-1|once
CASSEWAHYTDTQYF
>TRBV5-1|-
CASSLLANYEQYF
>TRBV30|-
CAWSFTSGGAGELFF
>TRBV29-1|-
CSVGTGTGRGYTF
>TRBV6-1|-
CASSLNRVRNYGYTF
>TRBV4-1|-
CASSSQTGLENQPQHF
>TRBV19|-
CASSAGGTLIYNEQFF
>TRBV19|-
CASSPGTGELSGANVLTF
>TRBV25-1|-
CASSEGRRNSPLHF
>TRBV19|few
CASSIRERYEQYF
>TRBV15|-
CATARDRVSDTQYF
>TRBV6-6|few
CASSYRTGSHGNTIYF
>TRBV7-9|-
CASSRVTGTGVHEQYF
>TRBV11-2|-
CASSLDQGYEQYF
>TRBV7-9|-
CASSGQGGVADTQYF
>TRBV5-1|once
CASRKGQSYEQYF
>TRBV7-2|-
CASRAPLAKNIQYF
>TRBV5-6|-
CASSLFLRAPYEQYF
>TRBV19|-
CASSIGSVPTDTQYF
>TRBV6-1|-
CASSDLARETQYF
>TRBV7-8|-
CASSLMTGPYGYTF
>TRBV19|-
CAMSDYGYTF